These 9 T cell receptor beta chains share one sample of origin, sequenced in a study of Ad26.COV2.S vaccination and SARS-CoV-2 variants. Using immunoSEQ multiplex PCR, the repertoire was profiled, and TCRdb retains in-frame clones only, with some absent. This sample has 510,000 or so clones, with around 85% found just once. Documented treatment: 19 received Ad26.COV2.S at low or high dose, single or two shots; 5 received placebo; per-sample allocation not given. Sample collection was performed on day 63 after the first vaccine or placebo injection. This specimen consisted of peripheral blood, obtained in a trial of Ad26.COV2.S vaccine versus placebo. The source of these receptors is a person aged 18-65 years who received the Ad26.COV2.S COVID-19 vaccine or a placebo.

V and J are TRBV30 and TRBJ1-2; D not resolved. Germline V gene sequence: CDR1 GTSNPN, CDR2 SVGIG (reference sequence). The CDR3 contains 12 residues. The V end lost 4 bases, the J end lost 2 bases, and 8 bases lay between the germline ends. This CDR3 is CAWKSVNYGYTF. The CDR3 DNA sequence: TGTGCCTGGAAGTCAGTAAACTATGGCTACACCTTC. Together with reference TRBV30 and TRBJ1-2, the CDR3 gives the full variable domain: SQTIHQWPATLVQPVGSPLSLECTVEGTSNPNLYWYRQAAGRGLQLLFYSVGIGQISSEVPQNLSASRPQDRQFILSSKKLLLSDSGFYLCAWKSVNYGYTFGSGTRLTVV.

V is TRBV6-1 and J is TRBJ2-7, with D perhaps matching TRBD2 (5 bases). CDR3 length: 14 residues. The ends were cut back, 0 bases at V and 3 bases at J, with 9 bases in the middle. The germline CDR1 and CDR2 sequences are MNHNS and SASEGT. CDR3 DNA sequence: TGTGCCAGCAGTGAAGCGCTGGGAGACTACGAGCAGTACTTC. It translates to CASSEALGDYEQYF.

The CDR3 protein is CASSLNSGQGGEKLFF. CDR3 DNA: TGTGCCAGCAGCTTAAATTCGGGACAGGGAGGGGAAAAACTGTTTTTT. This chain connects TRBV11-2 to TRBJ1-4; TRBD1 aligns across 9 bases. The germline V gene encodes CDR1 SGHAT and CDR2 FQNNGV. V shed 2 bases, J shed 8 bases, and the junction held 9 bases outside the gene matches. The CDR3 spans 16 residues.

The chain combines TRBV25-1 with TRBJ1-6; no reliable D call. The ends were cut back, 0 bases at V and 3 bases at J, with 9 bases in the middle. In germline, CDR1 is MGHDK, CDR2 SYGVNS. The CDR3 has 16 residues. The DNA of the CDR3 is TGTGCCAGCAGTGAATATGGAGGGAACTATAATTCACCCCTCCACTTT. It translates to CASSEYGGNYNSPLHF.

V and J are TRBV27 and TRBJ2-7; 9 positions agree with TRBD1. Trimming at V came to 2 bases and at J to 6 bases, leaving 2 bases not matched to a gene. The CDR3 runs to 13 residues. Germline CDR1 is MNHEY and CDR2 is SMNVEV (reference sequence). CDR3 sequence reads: CASSLGTGREQYF. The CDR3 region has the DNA TGTGCCAGCAGTTTAGGGACAGGGCGCGAGCAGTACTTC.

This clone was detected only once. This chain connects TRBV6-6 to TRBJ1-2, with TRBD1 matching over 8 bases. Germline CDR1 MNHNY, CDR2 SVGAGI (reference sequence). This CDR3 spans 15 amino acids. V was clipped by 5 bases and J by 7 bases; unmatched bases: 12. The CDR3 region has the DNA TGTGCCAGCAGTCCCTACAAAACAACAGGGGGTGGCTACACCTTC. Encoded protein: CASSPYKTTGGGYTF.

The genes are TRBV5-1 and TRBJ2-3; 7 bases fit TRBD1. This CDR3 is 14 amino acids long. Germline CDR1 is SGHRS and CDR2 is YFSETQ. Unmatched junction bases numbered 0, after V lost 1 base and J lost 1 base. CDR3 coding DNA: TGCGCCAGCAGCTTGCAGGGGGGCACAGATACGCAGTATTTT. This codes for CASSLQGGTDTQYF.

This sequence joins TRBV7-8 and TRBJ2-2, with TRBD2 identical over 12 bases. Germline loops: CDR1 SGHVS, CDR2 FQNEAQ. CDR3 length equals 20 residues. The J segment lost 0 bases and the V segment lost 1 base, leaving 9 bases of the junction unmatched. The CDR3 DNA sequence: TGTGCCAGCAGCTTAGTAGGGGGACTAGCGGGTCTGACGAACACCGGGGAGCTGTTTTTT. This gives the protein CASSLVGGLAGLTNTGELFF.

CDR3 sequence: CASSSIGTRGTGELFF. Here the CDR3 DNA reads TGTGCCAGCTCATCGATCGGGACCCGTGGGACCGGGGAGCTGTTTTTT. The J gene is TRBJ2-2, the V gene TRBV18; D may match TRBD1 or TRBD2 (5 bases each). The CDR3 is made up of 16 amino acids. Trimming cost V 5 bases and J 5 bases, with 18 bases left between them. Germline loops: CDR1 KGHSH, CDR2 LQKENI. Using reference TRBV18 and TRBJ2-2 for the parts outside the CDR3, the full variable domain is NAGVMQNPRHLVRRRGQEARLRCSPMKGHSHVYWYRQLPEEGLKFMVYLQKENIIDESGMPKERFSAEFPKEGPSILRIQQVVRGDSAAYFCASSSIGTRGTGELFFGEGSRLTVL.